This T cell receptor beta chain was identified in a study of blood T cell repertoires in COVID-19. Study-level information: Acute-phase and convalescent COVID-19 samples originated in the United States, Italy and Spain. Nucleic acid was either cDNA or gDNA, and it came from T cells, B-cell-depleted T cells, or PBMCs.

Germline V CDR1 and CDR2: LGHDT, YNNKEL (reference sequence). The CDR3 consists of 16 residues. V was trimmed by 4 bases and J by 2 bases, leaving 16 bases between them. Original analysis: Nucleated cell number was recorded as an estimate derived from reference gene primer amplification. Sequencing used immunoSEQ multiplex PCR; TCRdb keeps in-frame clones, though not all of them. V, J and clone size reflect that table, while D and trimming were determined from the DNA. The table lists roughly 180,000 clones, 70% to 90% of them singletons, with approximately 4.7% in the top ten. Before being deemed recovered, Cohort 3 donors had two negative PCRs, clearance, or symptom resolution.

This rearrangement joins TRBV3-1 (or the pseudogene TRBV3-2) to TRBJ2-3; D possibly corresponds to TRBD2 (6 bases). The sequenced sample was PBMCs or T cells enriched from blood (not recorded which). The sequence came from a woman aged 45-59 years who had recovered from COVID-19. CDR3 sequence (DNA): TGTGCCAGCAGCCTCACTAGCAATCCCTTCACAGATACGCAGTATTTT. Its translation: CASSLTSNPFTDTQYF.